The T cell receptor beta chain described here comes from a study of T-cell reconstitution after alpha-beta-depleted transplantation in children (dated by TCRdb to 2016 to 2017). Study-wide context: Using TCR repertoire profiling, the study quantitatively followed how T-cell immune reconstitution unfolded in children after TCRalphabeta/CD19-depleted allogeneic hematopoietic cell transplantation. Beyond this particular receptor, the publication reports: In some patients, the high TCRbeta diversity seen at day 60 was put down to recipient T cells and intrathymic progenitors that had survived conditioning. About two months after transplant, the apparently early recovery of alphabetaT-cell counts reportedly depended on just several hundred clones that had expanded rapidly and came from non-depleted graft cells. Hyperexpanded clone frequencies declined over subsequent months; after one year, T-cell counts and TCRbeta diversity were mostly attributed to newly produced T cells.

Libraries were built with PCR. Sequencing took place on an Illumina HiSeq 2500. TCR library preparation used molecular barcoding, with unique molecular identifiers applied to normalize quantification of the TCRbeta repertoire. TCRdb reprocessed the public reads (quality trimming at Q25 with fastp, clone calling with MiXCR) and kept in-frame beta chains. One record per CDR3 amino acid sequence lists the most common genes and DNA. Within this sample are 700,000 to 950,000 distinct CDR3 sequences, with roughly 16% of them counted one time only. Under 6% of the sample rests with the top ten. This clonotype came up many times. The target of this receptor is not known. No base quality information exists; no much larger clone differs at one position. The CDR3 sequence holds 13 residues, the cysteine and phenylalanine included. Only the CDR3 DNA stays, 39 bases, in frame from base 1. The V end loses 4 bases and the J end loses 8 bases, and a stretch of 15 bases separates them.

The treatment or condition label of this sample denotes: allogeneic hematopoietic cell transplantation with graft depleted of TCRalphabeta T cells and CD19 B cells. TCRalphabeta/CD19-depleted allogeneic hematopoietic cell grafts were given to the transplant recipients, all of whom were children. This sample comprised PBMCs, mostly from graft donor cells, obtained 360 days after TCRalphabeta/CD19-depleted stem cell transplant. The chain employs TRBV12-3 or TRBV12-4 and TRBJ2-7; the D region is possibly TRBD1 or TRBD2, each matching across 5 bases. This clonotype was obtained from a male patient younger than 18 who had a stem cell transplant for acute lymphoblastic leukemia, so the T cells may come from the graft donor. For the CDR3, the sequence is CASSYQERDQQYF. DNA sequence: TGTGCCAGCAGTTATCAGGAAAGGGACCAGCAGTACTTC.